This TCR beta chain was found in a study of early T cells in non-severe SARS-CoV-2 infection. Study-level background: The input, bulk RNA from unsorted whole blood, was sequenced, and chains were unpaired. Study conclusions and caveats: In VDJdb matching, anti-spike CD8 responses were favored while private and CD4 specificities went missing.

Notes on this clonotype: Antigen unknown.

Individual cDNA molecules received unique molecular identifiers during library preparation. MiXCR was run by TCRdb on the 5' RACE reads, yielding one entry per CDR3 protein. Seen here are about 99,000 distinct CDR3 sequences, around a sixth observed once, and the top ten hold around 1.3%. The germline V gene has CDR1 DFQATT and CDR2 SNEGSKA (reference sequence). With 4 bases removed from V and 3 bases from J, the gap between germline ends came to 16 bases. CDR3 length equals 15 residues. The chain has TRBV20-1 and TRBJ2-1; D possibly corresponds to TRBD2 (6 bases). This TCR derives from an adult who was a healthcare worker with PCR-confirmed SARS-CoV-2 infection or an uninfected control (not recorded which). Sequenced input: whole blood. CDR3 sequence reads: CSAKPREFLYNEQFF. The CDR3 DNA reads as TGCAGTGCTAAACCCCGGGAGTTCCTCTACAATGAGCAGTTCTTC.